This TCR beta chain comes out of a study of T cells after yellow fever vaccination. Looking at the study overall: When fractions had low cell numbers, they were prepared with SMART-Seq v4 Ultra Low Input.

Trimming stripped 2 bases from V and 7 bases from J, with 12 bases between. The length of the CDR3 is 15 residues. Germline V gives CDR1 MDHEN, CDR2 SYDVKM. TCR cDNA, made by 5'RACE template switching, carried an added universal primer site and UMIs. In TCRdb, the 5' RACE reads were re-called with MiXCR into one record per CDR3 protein. The sample comprises 70,000 or so distinct CDR3 sequences, around 6.2% of which are singletons, and more than 2% rests with the top ten. Broader study findings: Weaker, the secondary response had a peak occurring faster, on day 5 versus 15.

This clonotype was found many times. The target antigen is unknown. This sequence was found in a man between 18 and 29 years old who received the YFV17D yellow fever vaccine. The chain links TRBV28 to TRBJ1-6; tentative D call: TRBD1 (5 bases). The input for sequencing was CD4+ T cells sorted from PBMCs, taken around 16 days after the first yellow fever vaccination. The CDR3 protein is CASSLGGIGNSPLHF. The CDR3 coding sequence is TGTGCCAGCAGTTTAGGGGGGATTGGGAATTCACCCCTCCACTTT.